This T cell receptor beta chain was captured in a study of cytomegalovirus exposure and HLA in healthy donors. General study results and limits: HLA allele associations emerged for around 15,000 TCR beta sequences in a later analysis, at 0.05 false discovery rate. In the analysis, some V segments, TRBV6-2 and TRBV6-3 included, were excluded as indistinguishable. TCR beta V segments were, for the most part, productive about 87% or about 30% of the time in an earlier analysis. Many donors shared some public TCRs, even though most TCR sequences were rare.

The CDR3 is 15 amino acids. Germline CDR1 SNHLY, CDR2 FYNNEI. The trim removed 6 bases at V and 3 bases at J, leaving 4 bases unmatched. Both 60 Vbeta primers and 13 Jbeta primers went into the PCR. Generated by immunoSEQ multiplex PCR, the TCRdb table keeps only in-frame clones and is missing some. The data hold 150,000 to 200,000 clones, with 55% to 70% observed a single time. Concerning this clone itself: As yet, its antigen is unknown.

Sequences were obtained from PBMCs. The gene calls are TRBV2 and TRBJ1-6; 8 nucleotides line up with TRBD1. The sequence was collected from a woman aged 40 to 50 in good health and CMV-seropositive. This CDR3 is CASRDREGYNSPLHF. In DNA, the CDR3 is TGTGCCAGCAGGGACAGGGAGGGCTATAATTCACCCCTCCACTTT.